These 25 T cell receptor beta chains came from one sample sequenced in a study of blood T cell repertoires in COVID-19. TCRdb keeps only in-frame clones here, not all; method: immunoSEQ multiplex PCR. This table has about 250,000 clones, 85% to 90% appearing once. Sample: PBMCs or T cells enriched from blood (not recorded which). These receptors were taken from a man in his forties or fifties who had recovered from COVID-19.

This clone was observed once. This chain connects TRBV7-9 to TRBJ2-1; 8 nucleotides match TRBD1. Trimming at V came to 4 bases and at J to 8 bases, leaving 10 bases not matched to a gene. Germline loops: CDR1 SEHNR, CDR2 FQNEAQ (reference sequence). CDR3 length: 15 amino acids. CDR3 in DNA: TGTGCCAGCAGCTCCCGGGACAGGTCTTTCTATGAGCAGTTCTTC. This gives the protein CASSSRDRSFYEQFF.

The chain carries TRBV6-5 and TRBJ2-1, with 10 positions matching TRBD2. This CDR3 contains 15 residues. Unmatched junction bases numbered 13, after V lost 7 bases and J lost 10 bases. CDR1 is MNHEY and CDR2 is SVGAGI in the germline V gene. CDR3 residues: CASMNLAGVSEEQFF. The CDR3 DNA sequence: TGTGCCAGCATGAATCTAGCGGGAGTGTCAGAAGAGCAGTTCTTC.

This clone showed up just once. V and J are TRBV9 and TRBJ1-4, with D possibly TRBD1 on 6 matching bases. The CDR3 contains 14 residues. Germline V gene sequence: CDR1 SGDLS, CDR2 YYNGEE. The V end was cut by 5 bases, the J end by 5 bases, with 13 bases between. The CDR3 loop is CASSYRQDNEKLFF. As DNA, the CDR3 is TGTGCCAGCAGTTACCGACAGGACAATGAAAAACTGTTTTTT.

Written as DNA, the CDR3 is TGTGCCAGCAGCTTGAGGACAGGGGGCGTCTCTGGGGCCAACGTCCTGACTTTC. Protein product: CASSLRTGGVSGANVLTF. The chain recombines TRBV5-8 with TRBJ2-6, with 11 nucleotides matching TRBD1. V dropped 1 base and J dropped 0; count of bases not matched to a gene: 3. CDR1 is SGHTS and CDR2 is YDEGEE in the germline V gene. CDR3 length equals 18 residues.

This clone was recorded only once. The genes are TRBV20-1 and TRBJ2-7; 12 nucleotides align to TRBD2. J lost 9 bases, V lost 3 bases, and 9 bases had no gene match. Germline-derived CDR1 and CDR2 are DFQATT and SNEGSKA (reference sequence). CDR3 length: 14 amino acids. CDR3 nucleotide sequence: TGCAGTGCTAGTCCGACTAGCGGGAGTGAGGGGCAGTACTTC. Its translation is CSASPTSGSEGQYF.

This clone was seen only a few times. The chain is built from TRBV5-6 and TRBJ2-7; D not certain. The germline gives CDR1 SGHDT, CDR2 YYEEEE. Trimming stripped 4 bases from V and 0 bases from J, with 5 bases between. The CDR3 consists of 12 residues. The DNA for the CDR3 is TGTGCCAGCAGCCTGAGCTCCTACGAGCAGTACTTC. This sequence encodes CASSLSSYEQYF.

The chain uses TRBV6-5 and TRBJ2-3; D is undetermined. The germline V gene encodes CDR1 MNHEY and CDR2 SVGAGI. V shed 4 bases and J shed 0 bases, with 5 bases lying between them. This CDR3 comprises 13 residues. Written as DNA, the CDR3 is TGTGCCAGCAGTTTCAGAAGCACAGATACGCAGTATTTT. Its protein is CASSFRSTDTQYF.

This sequence joins TRBV14 and TRBJ2-1; 7 bases agree with TRBD2. The CDR3 covers 16 residues. The V and J ends lost 0 bases and 3 bases, in that order; junction bases with no gene match: 5. CDR1 and CDR2 (germline): SGHDN, FVKESK. The CDR3 coding sequence is TGTGCCAGCAGCCAAGACTTACTAGCGCTCTACAATGAGCAGTTCTTC. The encoded protein is CASSQDLLALYNEQFF. Supplemented by reference TRBV14 and TRBJ2-1, the full variable domain reads EAGVTQFPSHSVIEKGQTVTLRCDPISGHDNLYWYRRVMGKEIKFLLHFVKESKQDESGMPNNRFLAERTGGTYSTLKVQPAELEDSGVYFCASSQDLLALYNEQFFGPGTRLTVL.

The genes are TRBV27 and TRBJ2-1; D not certain. Germline V gene data show CDR1 as MNHEY and CDR2 as SMNVEV (reference sequence). V was trimmed by 1 base and J by 8 bases, leaving 9 bases between them. CDR3 length: 13 amino acids. The CDR3 sequence is CASSLWPVDEQFF. In DNA form, the CDR3 reads TGTGCCAGCAGTTTATGGCCTGTCGATGAGCAGTTCTTC.

This clone showed up just once. The chain employs TRBV29-1 and TRBJ2-7; possible D gene TRBD2, 5 bases. Deletions cut 2 bases from V and 3 bases from J, with 11 bases between. Germline values: CDR1 SQVTM, CDR2 ANQGSEA. The CDR3 runs to 13 residues. DNA for the CDR3: TGCAGCGTTGAACGGGGAGCTGGCTACGAGCAGTACTTC. It translates to CSVERGAGYEQYF.

This chain uses TRBV30 with TRBJ1-1; TRBD1 agrees at 11 bases. Germline V lookup: CDR1 GTSNPN, CDR2 SVGIG (reference sequence). CDR3 length: 14 residues. V was pared by 3 bases and J by 6 bases, with 6 bases of the junction left unmatched. The CDR3 coding sequence is TGTGCCTGGAGCGTCGGGACAGGGGGTTCTGAAGCTTTCTTT. This sequence encodes CAWSVGTGGSEAFF.

The rearrangement joins TRBV9 to TRBJ2-1, with D possibly TRBD1 on 6 matching bases. Germline assignment: CDR1 SGDLS and CDR2 YYNGEE. The CDR3 is made up of 14 amino acids. Trimming took off 4 bases at V and 4 bases at J, with 12 bases between the two ends. CDR3: CASSYRDMYNEQFF. The CDR3 nucleotides read TGTGCCAGCAGCTACCGGGACATGTACAATGAGCAGTTCTTC.

This chain joins TRBV6-5 and TRBJ1-4; D is unclear. Per the germline V gene, CDR1 is MNHEY and CDR2 is SVGAGI. The CDR3 extends over 14 amino acids. The V end was cut by 5 bases, the J end by 3 bases, with 10 bases between. CDR3 nucleotides: TGTGCCAGCAGTCGTCGGTTTTCTAATGAAAAACTGTTTTTT. Its protein is CASSRRFSNEKLFF.

The chain links TRBV7-6 to TRBJ2-2; possibly TRBD1 for D (6 bases). The CDR3 is 18 amino acids. The germline CDR1 and CDR2 sequences are SGHVS and FNYEAQ. V was pared by 0 bases and J by 4 bases, with 18 bases between. The CDR3 region has the DNA TGTGCCAGCAGCTTAGCCCAACAGGGTCTGGGTGTCACCGGGGAGCTGTTTTTT. Protein sequence: CASSLAQQGLGVTGELFF.

The gene calls are TRBV5-1 and TRBJ2-1; TRBD1 is a possible D gene (6 bases). Germline V lookup: CDR1 SGHRS, CDR2 YFSETQ. The CDR3 spans 14 residues. Trimming pared 3 bases from V and 5 bases from J, leaving 12 bases between. CDR3 amino acids: CASSWAGQNNEQFF. In DNA form, the CDR3 reads TGCGCCAGCAGCTGGGCCGGACAGAACAATGAGCAGTTCTTC.

The rearrangement links TRBV28 to TRBJ1-1, with TRBD1 matching 7 bases. The V and J ends lost 7 bases and 1 base, in that order; junction bases with no gene match: 3. CDR3 length: 13 amino acids. Per the germline V gene, CDR1 is MDHEN and CDR2 is SYDVKM. The CDR3 region has the DNA TGTGCCAGCACCCGGACAGGGAACACTGAAGCTTTCTTT. Translated: CASTRTGNTEAFF.

The rearrangement links TRBV27 to TRBJ2-2; TRBD2 matches at 10 bases. V lost 5 bases and J lost 5; bases outside the gene matches: 2. The CDR3 spans 14 residues. Germline CDR1 reads MNHEY; CDR2 reads SMNVEV (reference sequence). CDR3 in amino acids: CASSRTSGTGELFF. CDR3 nucleotide sequence: TGTGCCAGCAGTCGGACTAGCGGTACCGGGGAGCTGTTTTTT.

The chain joins TRBV2 to TRBJ2-5; D is unclear. The CDR3 runs to 13 residues. The germline V gene has CDR1 SNHLY and CDR2 FYNNEI. V shed 8 bases and J shed 1 base, with 11 bases lying between them. CDR3 in DNA: TGTGCCAGCGAACCTAGGTTCCAAGAGACCCAGTACTTC. The encoded protein is CASEPRFQETQYF.

This clone was seen a single time. The CDR3 coding sequence is TGTGCCAGCAGCTTAGCCGGGACAGACAATGCTATTCAGTACTTC. Its translation: CASSLAGTDNAIQYF. J is TRBJ2-4 and V is TRBV7-7; TRBD1 aligns across 7 bases. Germline-derived CDR1 and CDR2 are SSHAT and FNYEAQ (reference sequence). J gave up 10 bases and V 0 bases, and 9 bases lay outside the gene matches. This CDR3 has 15 amino acids.

This chain joins TRBV6-4 and TRBJ2-1, with TRBD2 matching 12 bases. This CDR3 region has 16 residues. With 6 bases clipped from V and 10 bases from J, the junction kept 13 bases outside the gene matches. Per germline, CDR1 MRHNA and CDR2 SNTAGT. This CDR3 is CASSKDRAGTSGEQFF. For the CDR3, the DNA is TGTGCCAGCAGCAAGGACAGGGCCGGGACTAGCGGGGAGCAGTTCTTC.

The chain carries TRBV23-1 and TRBJ1-2, with D possibly being TRBD1 (6 bases). Being an ORF, TRBV23-1 has a function that is uncertain. V gave up 6 bases and J gave up 2 bases, with 16 bases separating them. The length of the CDR3 is 15 residues. This chain's CDR3 is CASSTRQDSNYGYTF. Here the CDR3 DNA reads TGCGCCAGCAGCACAAGACAGGACAGCAACTATGGCTACACCTTC.

The CDR3 here is CASSQLGLNEQYF. DNA of the CDR3: TGTGCCAGCAGCCAACTGGGACTAAACGAGCAGTACTTC. V is TRBV3-1 (or the pseudogene TRBV3-2) and J is TRBJ2-7, with 7 nucleotides matching TRBD2. The trim removed 2 bases at V and 5 bases at J, leaving 3 bases unmatched. Germline CDR1 reads LGHDT; CDR2 reads YNNKEL (reference sequence). This CDR3 region has 13 residues.

V usage is TRBV4-2 and J usage is TRBJ1-6; tentative D call: TRBD1 (5 bases). Germline assignment: CDR1 LGHNA and CDR2 YNFKEQ. V gave up 4 bases and J gave up 7 bases, with 14 bases separating them. The CDR3 spans 15 residues. CDR3 loop: CASSLEERGNSPLHF. The DNA of the CDR3 is TGTGCCAGCAGCCTTGAAGAAAGGGGAAATTCACCCCTCCACTTT.

The chain joins TRBV13 to TRBJ1-2, with D perhaps matching TRBD1 (6 bases). CDR1 and CDR2 from the germline V gene are PRHDT and FYEKMQ (reference sequence). The CDR3 has 14 amino acids. Trimming removed 3 bases from V and 7 bases from J, with 15 bases in between. The CDR3 is CASSFSTGRRGYTF. The CDR3 bases are TGTGCCAGCAGCTTCAGTACAGGGCGGCGTGGCTACACCTTC.

The chain links TRBV6-4 to TRBJ2-3; 9 bases are shared with TRBD2. The CDR3 contains 15 residues. J was trimmed by 0 bases and V by 4 bases; bases with no gene match: 2. Germline V CDR1 and CDR2: MRHNA, SNTAGT. In nucleotides, the CDR3 is TGTGCCAGCAGTGCCGGACTAGCGAGCACAGATACGCAGTATTTT. Its protein is CASSAGLASTDTQYF.